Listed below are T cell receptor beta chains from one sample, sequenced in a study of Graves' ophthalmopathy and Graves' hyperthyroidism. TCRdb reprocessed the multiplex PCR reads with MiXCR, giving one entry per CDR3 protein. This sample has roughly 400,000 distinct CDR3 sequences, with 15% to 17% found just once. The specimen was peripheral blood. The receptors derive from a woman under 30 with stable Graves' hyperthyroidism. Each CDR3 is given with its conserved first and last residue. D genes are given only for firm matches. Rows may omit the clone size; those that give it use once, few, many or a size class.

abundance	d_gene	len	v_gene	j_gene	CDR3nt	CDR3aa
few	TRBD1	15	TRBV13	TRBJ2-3	TGTGCCAGCAGCTCACAGGGGTACCTCACAGATACGCAGTATTTT	CASSSQGYLTDTQYF
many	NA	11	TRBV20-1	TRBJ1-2	TGCAGCACAAGGGGGATCTATGGCTACACCTTC	CSTRGIYGYTF
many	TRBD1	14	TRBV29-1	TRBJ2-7	TGCAGCGTTGCCCGAACAGGGGAAGGGCACGAGCAGTACTTC	CSVARTGEGHEQYF
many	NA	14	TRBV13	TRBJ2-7	TGTGCCAGCAGGACGGCGGCGCGGTCCTACGAGCAGTACTTC	CASRTAARSYEQYF
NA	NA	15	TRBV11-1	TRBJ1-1	TGTGCCAGCAGCTTAATTCGGGGCGGGATCACTGAAGCTTTCTTT	CASSLIRGGITEAFF
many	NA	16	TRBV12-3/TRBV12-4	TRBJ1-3	TGTGCCAGCAGCCCGATCTCCCAGGGAGCGGGAAACACCATATATTTT	CASSPISQGAGNTIYF
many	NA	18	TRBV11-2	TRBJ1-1	TGTGCCAGCAGCTTACAGGGGCCTGAGGGGGTGGGGAACACTGAAGCTTTCTTT	CASSLQGPEGVGNTEAFF
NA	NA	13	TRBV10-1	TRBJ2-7	TGCGCCATTAAGGATAAGGGGGGCTACGAGCAGTACTTC	CAIKDKGGYEQYF
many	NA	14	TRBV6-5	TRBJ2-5	TGTGCCAGCAGTTACACAGCGTACCAAGAGACCCAGTACTTC	CASSYTAYQETQYF
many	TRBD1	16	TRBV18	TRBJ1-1	TGTGCCAGCTCACCTTTGGACAGGGGGCCGGACACTGAAGCTTTCTTT	CASSPLDRGPDTEAFF
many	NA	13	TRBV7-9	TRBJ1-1	TGTGCCAGCAGCCCCGGGTCGGCAGCTGAAGCTTTCTTT	CASSPGSAAEAFF
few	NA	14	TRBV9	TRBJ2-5	TGTGCCAGCAGCGACGTGGCCACACAAGAGACCCGGTACTTC	CASSDVATQETRYF
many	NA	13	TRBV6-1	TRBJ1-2	TGTGCCAGCAGCGAAGGGGTTGTCTATGGCTACACCTTC	CASSEGVVYGYTF
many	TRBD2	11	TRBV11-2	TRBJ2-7	TGTGCCAGCAGCGGGGGGGAGCAGCAGTACTTC	CASSGGEQQYF
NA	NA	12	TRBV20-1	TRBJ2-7	TGCAGTGCTACCCTTGGGGCCTACGAGCAGTACTTC	CSATLGAYEQYF
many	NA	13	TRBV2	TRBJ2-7	TGTGCCAGCATCTTGGGACAAGCCTACGAGCAGTACTTC	CASILGQAYEQYF
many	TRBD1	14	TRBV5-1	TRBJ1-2	TGCGCCAGCAGCTTGGTTGCAGGGGGTGATGGCTACACCTTC	CASSLVAGGDGYTF
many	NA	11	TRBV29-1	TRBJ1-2	TGCAGCGTTCTCGGGGGGCGAGGCTACACCTTC	CSVLGGRGYTF
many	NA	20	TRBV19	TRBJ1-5	TGTGCCAGTAGTATCGGGTGGTTGATCGGCGGAAACAGGAACAATCAGCCCCAGCATTTT	CASSIGWLIGGNRNNQPQHF
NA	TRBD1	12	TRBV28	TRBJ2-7	TGTGCCAGCAGTTTTTCCCAGACAGGGGAGTACTTC	CASSFSQTGEYF
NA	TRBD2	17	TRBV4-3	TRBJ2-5	TGCGCCAGCAGCCAAGAAAGGTCGCGGGGGATCCAAGAGACCCAGTACTTC	CASSQERSRGIQETQYF
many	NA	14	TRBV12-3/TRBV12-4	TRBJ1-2	TGTGCCAGCAGGGGCAGGGCTCGGGACTATGGCTACACCTTC	CASRGRARDYGYTF
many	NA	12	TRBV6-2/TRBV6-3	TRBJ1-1	TGTGCCAGCAGGGAGGGCATCGCTGAAGCTTTCTTT	CASREGIAEAFF
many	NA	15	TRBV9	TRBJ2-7	TGTGCCAGCAGCCTCGAGTGGGGAGGAAGATACGAGCAGTACTTC	CASSLEWGGRYEQYF
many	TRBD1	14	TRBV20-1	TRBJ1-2	TGCAGTGCTAGCGAGACAGGGATTAATTATGGCTACACCTTC	CSASETGINYGYTF
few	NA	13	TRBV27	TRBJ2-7	TGTGCCAGCAGCTGGGACAAGACCTACGAGCAGTACTTC	CASSWDKTYEQYF
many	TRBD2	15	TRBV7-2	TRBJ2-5	TGTGCCAGCAGCCCCCGCCGGGGGGGACCCTCAACCCAGTACTTC	CASSPRRGGPSTQYF
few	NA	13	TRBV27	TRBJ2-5	TGTGCCAGCAGTTTATCGTCCCAACAGACCCAGTACTTC	CASSLSSQQTQYF
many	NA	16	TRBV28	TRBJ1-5	TGTGCCAGCAGTTTATCCGGGGGATTAAGCAATCAGCCCCAGCATTTT	CASSLSGGLSNQPQHF
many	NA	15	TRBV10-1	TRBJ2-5	TGCGCCAGCAGGGCCCGAAGGGGTCGGCAAGAGACCCAGTACTTC	CASRARRGRQETQYF
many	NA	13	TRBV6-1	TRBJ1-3	TGTGCCAGCAGTGAACAGGGAGGAAACACCATATATTTT	CASSEQGGNTIYF
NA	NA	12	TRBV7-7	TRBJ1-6	TGTGCTAGCAGCTTAGAACCGTCACCCCTCCACTTT	CASSLEPSPLHF
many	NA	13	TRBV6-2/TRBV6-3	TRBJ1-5	TGTGCCAGCAGAGGGACGCCCGATCAGCCCCAGCATTTT	CASRGTPDQPQHF
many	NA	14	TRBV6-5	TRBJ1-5	TGTGCCAGCAGTTACTCAGGGGACAATCAGCCCCAGCATTTT	CASSYSGDNQPQHF
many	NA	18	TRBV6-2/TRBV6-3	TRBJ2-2	TGTGCCAGCAGTTATAGGCAGGGCATGGGTTCTGGGACCGGGGAGCTGTTTTTT	CASSYRQGMGSGTGELFF
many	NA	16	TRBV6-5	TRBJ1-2	TGTGCCAGCAGTTACTCGGGGCAGGCGGGGTTTGGCGGCTACACCTTC	CASSYSGQAGFGGYTF
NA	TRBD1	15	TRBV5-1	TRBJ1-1	TGCGCCAGCAGCTTGTACTCGACAGGGGAGACTGAAGCTTTCTTT	CASSLYSTGETEAFF
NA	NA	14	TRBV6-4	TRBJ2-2	TGTGCCAGCCGCCGGAGCTTGAACACCGGGGAGCTGTTTTTT	CASRRSLNTGELFF
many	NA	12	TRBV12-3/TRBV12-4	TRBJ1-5	TGTGCCAGCTGCCGGAAGGGTCAGCCCCAGCATTTT	CASCRKGQPQHF
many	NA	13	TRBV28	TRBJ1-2	TGTGCCAGCAGTCCCACCGAGAACTATGGCTACACCTTC	CASSPTENYGYTF
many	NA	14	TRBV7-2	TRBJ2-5	TGTGCCAGCAGCTTAAAGATACAGGGAGAGACCCAGTACTTC	CASSLKIQGETQYF
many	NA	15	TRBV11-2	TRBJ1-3	TGTGCCAGCAGCTTGGAGGGGTTAGGTGGAAACACCATATATTTT	CASSLEGLGGNTIYF
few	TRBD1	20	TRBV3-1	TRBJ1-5	TGTGCCAGCAGCCAAGATCCCCCTTTTGGCAGGGGGCGGGGGGAAGAGCCCCAGCATTTT	CASSQDPPFGRGRGEEPQHF
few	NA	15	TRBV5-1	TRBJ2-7	TGCGCCAGCAGCTTGGAACGGACAAGGACCTACGAGCAGTACTTC	CASSLERTRTYEQYF
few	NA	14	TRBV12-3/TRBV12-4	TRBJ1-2	TGTGCCAGCAGTTTAGTACCTGGTGCCTATGGCTACACCTTC	CASSLVPGAYGYTF
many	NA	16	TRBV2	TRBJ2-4	TGTGCCAGCAGTGAATGGACGGATCGGACCGAAAACATTCAGTACTTC	CASSEWTDRTENIQYF
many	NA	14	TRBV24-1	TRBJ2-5	TGTGCCACCAGCACCAGGTGGGGCCAAGAGACCCAGTACTTC	CATSTRWGQETQYF